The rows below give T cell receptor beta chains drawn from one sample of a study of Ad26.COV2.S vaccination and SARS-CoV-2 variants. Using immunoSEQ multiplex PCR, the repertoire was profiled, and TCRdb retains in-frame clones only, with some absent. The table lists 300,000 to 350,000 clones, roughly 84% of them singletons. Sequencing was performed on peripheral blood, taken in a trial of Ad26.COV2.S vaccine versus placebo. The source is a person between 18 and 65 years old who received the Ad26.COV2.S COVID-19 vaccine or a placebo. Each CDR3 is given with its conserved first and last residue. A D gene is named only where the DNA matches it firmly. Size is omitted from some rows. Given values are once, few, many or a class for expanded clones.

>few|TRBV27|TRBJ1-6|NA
CASSPGRNNSPLHF
TGTGCCAGCAGTCCGGGACGGAATAATTCACCCCTCCACTTT
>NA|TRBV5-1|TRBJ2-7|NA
CASSLAASALYEQYF
TGCGCCAGCAGCTTGGCCGCTAGCGCGCTCTACGAGCAGTACTTC
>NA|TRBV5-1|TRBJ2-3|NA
CASSLTVNRGDTQYF
TGCGCCAGCAGCTTGACGGTCAATCGTGGGGATACGCAGTATTTT
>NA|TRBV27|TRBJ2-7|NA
CASSRQGGSYEQYF
TGTGCCAGCAGCCGTCAAGGGGGTAGCTACGAGCAGTACTTC
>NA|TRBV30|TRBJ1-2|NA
CAWGRKGGYTF
TGTGCCTGGGGCCGGAAAGGCGGCTACACCTTC
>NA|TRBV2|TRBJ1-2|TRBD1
CASSDPKQGAGGYTF
TGTGCCAGCAGTGACCCTAAACAGGGGGCTGGTGGCTACACCTTC
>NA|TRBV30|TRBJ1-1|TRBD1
CAWSVSGQGASTEAFF
TGTGCCTGGAGTGTGTCCGGACAGGGGGCTTCCACTGAAGCTTTCTTT
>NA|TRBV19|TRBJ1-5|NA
CASSIRSMRENQPQHF
TGTGCCAGTAGTATAAGGTCGATGAGGGAGAATCAGCCCCAGCATTTT
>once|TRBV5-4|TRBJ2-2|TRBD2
CASSLRGGNTGELFF
TGTGCCAGCAGCTTGCGCGGGGGTAACACCGGGGAGCTGTTTTTT
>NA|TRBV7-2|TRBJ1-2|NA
CASSLLGGIGTKFGYTF
TGTGCCAGCAGCTTACTAGGGGGGATTGGGACAAAATTTGGCTACACCTTC
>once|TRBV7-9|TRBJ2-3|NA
CASSFKRGVGRADTQYF
TGTGCCAGTTCTTTTAAGAGAGGGGTCGGCCGAGCAGATACGCAGTATTTT
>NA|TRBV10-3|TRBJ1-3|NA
CAISESPNTIYF
TGTGCCATCAGTGAGTCGCCAAACACCATATATTTT
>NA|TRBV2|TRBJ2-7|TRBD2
CASRAGLAVNYEQYF
TGTGCCAGCAGGGCGGGACTAGCGGTAAACTACGAGCAGTACTTC
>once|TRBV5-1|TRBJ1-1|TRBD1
CASSFSTGETEAFF
TGCGCCAGCAGCTTCAGTACAGGGGAGACTGAAGCTTTCTTT
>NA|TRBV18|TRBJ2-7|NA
CASSPGVSYEQYF
TGTGCCAGCTCACCAGGGGTCTCCTACGAGCAGTACTTC
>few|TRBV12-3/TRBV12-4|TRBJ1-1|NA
CASSLFRDTEAFF
TGTGCCAGCAGTTTATTTCGGGACACTGAAGCTTTCTTT
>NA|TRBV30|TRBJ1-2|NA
CAWSGSVLPGGYTF
TGTGCCTGGAGTGGGTCTGTCCTACCGGGTGGCTACACCTTC
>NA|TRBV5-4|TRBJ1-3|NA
CASSLTGSGNTIYF
TGTGCCAGCAGCTTGACAGGGAGTGGAAACACCATATATTTT
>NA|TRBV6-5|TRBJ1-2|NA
CASSRGGGYGYTF
TGTGCCAGCAGTCGGGGGGGAGGCTATGGCTACACCTTC
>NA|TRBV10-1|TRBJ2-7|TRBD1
CASSDRPDRGDYEQYF
TGCGCCAGCAGTGACCGCCCCGACAGGGGCGACTACGAGCAGTACTTC
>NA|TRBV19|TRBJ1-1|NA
CASSPPGSGNTEAFF
TGTGCCAGTAGCCCCCCCGGGTCGGGGAACACTGAAGCTTTCTTT
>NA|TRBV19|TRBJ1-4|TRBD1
CASRTGVLLGEKLFF
TGTGCCAGTAGGACAGGGGTCCTCTTAGGAGAAAAACTGTTTTTT
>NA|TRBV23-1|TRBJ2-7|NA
CASTHREISYEQYF
TGCGCCAGCACCCACAGGGAAATCTCCTACGAGCAGTACTTC
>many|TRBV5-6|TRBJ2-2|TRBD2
CASSPGLAGGYGELFF
TGTGCCAGCAGCCCCGGACTAGCGGGGGGCTACGGGGAGCTGTTTTTT
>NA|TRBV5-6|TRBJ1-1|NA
CASSTRRGGFVSEAFF
TGTGCCAGCAGTACCCGTAGGGGGGGTTTTGTTTCTGAAGCTTTCTTT
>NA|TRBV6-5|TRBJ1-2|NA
CASRESKLGYGYTF
TGTGCCAGCAGGGAGTCCAAGCTAGGCTATGGCTACACCTTC
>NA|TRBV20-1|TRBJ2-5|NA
CSASDTGSKYF
TGCAGTGCTAGCGACACCGGGTCGAAGTACTTC
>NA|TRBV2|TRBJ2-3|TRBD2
CASTLAADTQYF
TGTGCCAGCACGCTAGCGGCAGATACGCAGTATTTT
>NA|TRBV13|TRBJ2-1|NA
CASSKRQGLLNEQFF
TGTGCCAGCAGCAAAAGACAGGGACTGTTAAATGAGCAGTTCTTC
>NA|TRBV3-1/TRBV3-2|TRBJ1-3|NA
CASSQGGLIYF
TGTGCCAGCAGCCAAGGGGGACTTATATATTTT
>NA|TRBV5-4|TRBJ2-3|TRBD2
CASSQSSGGAEDTQYF
TGTGCCAGCAGCCAGTCGTCCGGGGGGGCGGAGGATACGCAGTATTTT
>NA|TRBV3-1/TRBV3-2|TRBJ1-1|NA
CASSQVLSWNTEAFF
TGTGCCAGCAGCCAAGTGCTCAGCTGGAACACTGAAGCTTTCTTT
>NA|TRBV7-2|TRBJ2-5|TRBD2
CASSLFSGGNGETQYF
TGTGCCAGCAGCTTATTCAGCGGGGGGAATGGGGAGACCCAGTACTTC
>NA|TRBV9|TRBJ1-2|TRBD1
CASSDYPGQGNGYTF
TGTGCCAGCAGCGACTACCCGGGACAGGGTAACGGCTACACCTTC
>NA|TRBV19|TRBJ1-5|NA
CASSQDGSNQPQHF
TGTGCCAGTAGTCAAGACGGGAGCAATCAGCCCCAGCATTTT
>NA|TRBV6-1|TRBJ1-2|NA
CASSESQGGGYGYTF
TGTGCCAGCAGTGAAAGTCAGGGAGGGGGCTATGGCTACACCTTC
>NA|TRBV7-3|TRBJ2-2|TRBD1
CASSQDRSTGELFF
TGTGCCAGCAGCCAGGACAGGTCAACCGGGGAGCTGTTTTTT
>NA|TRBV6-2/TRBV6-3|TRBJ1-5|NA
CASSYSNNQPQHF
TGTGCCAGCAGTTACTCCAATAATCAGCCCCAGCATTTT
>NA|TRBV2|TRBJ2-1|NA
CASSPVEYNEQFF
TGTGCCAGCAGCCCCGTGGAGTACAATGAGCAGTTCTTC
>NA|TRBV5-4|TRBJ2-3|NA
CASRAGPTWLTDTQYF
TGTGCCAGCAGAGCCGGGCCTACGTGGCTCACAGATACGCAGTATTTT
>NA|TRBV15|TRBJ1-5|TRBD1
CATSRVGGSNQPQHF
TGTGCCACCAGCAGAGTAGGGGGCAGCAATCAGCCCCAGCATTTT
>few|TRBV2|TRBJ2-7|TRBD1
CASSGPRDRGYEQYF
TGTGCCAGCAGTGGTCCCCGGGACAGGGGTTACGAGCAGTACTTC